This TCR beta chain came from a study of blood T cell repertoires in COVID-19. Study overall: Recovery meant two consecutive negative NP/OP PCR tests, professional clearance, or resolved symptoms. COVID-19 samples, acute and convalescent, were from the United States, Italy and Spain. From T cells, B-cell-depleted T cells, or PBMCs came the material, which was cDNA or gDNA.

Participants had their cohort set by participant-reported clinical history. Method: immunoSEQ multiplex PCR; TCRdb's copy keeps in-frame clones and lacks some. The sample consists of more than 300,000 clones, 80% to 90% of them appearing once. Germline CDR1 reads SGHDT; CDR2 reads YYEEEE. CDR3 length equals 14 residues. V shed 4 bases, J shed 7 bases, and the junction held 10 bases outside the gene matches. The sequence was collected from a man aged 35 to 55 in a cohort exposed to, infected with or recovered from COVID-19 (not recorded which). The specimen sequenced was PBMCs or T cells enriched from blood (not recorded which). The V and J genes are TRBV5-6 and TRBJ2-5; 7 bases align to TRBD1. The CDR3 region has the DNA TGTGCCAGCAGCCCCGGAGACAGGGTTGGGACCCAGTACTTC. It codes for CASSPGDRVGTQYF.